This T cell receptor beta chain was captured by sequencing in a study of cytomegalovirus exposure and HLA in healthy donors. Study-level information: A preliminary data release comprised roughly 80 million unique TCRs obtained from HLA-typed donors. Study-wide results and limits: In all likelihood, a cluster of highly shared sequence variants was a sequencing artifact.

Use of 60 Vbeta and 13 Jbeta primers characterized the PCR. TCRdb's copy holds only in-frame clones and misses some; the assay was immunoSEQ multiplex PCR. Of approximately 160,000 clones in the sample, about 85% were seen once. As concerns this clone: Its target is not known.

The receptor's source is a woman between 45 and 60 years old in good health and CMV-seropositive. The specimen sequenced was PBMCs.

The CDR3 loop reads CASRRQVDYGYTF. The CDR3 DNA sequence: TGTGCCAGCAGACGACAGGTCGACTATGGCTACACCTTC. The chain has TRBV6-5 and TRBJ1-2; D possibly corresponds to TRBD1 (6 bases). The CDR3 is 13 residues long. V was clipped by 6 bases and J by 3 bases, with 11 bases between them. Germline CDR1 and CDR2: MNHEY and SVGAGI.